A single sample is the source of the 12 T cell receptor beta chains below, sequenced in a study of blood T cell repertoires in COVID-19 (dated by TCRdb to 2018 to 2021). Library preparation employed the immunoSEQ multiplex PCR assay. TCRdb mirrors the immuneACCESS table, restricted to in-frame sequences. Some clones are absent from its copies; in checked studies, under half trace to an unresolved V gene, and the reason for the others is unknown. This sample comprises a few hundred thousand clones, approximately 90% of them detected only once. In total, the top ten clones hold about 2% of the sample. Sequencing used peripheral blood. The receptors shown here come from a man younger than 40 who had recovered from COVID-19.

The chain uses TRBV5-4 and TRBJ1-1; 8 bases fit TRBD1. Germline assignment: CDR1 SGHNT and CDR2 YYREEE (reference sequence). The trim removed 0 bases at V and 3 bases at J, leaving 4 bases unmatched. This CDR3 has 15 amino acids. DNA for the CDR3: TGTGCCAGCAGCTTGGCCGCGACAGGGGACACTGAAGCTTTCTTT. Its translation is CASSLAATGDTEAFF.

This sequence joins TRBV11-2 and TRBJ1-1; D is unresolved. V was pared by 2 bases and J by 10 bases, with 14 bases between. The CDR3 length is 13 residues. Germline V CDR1 and CDR2: SGHAT, FQNNGV. The CDR3 nucleotides read TGTGCCAGCAGCTTAAGGCAGGCCGGAGGAGCTTTCTTT. Amino acid sequence: CASSLRQAGGAFF.

The CDR3 bases are TGTGCCAGCAGCGTAGGAGGGGGCCGGGGCTACACCTTC. It yields the protein CASSVGGGRGYTF. The rearrangement uses TRBV9 and TRBJ1-2; 7 positions agree with TRBD1. Germline V lookup: CDR1 SGDLS, CDR2 YYNGEE. The CDR3 loop spans 13 amino acids. V was clipped by 0 bases and J by 8 bases; unmatched bases: 4.

This chain connects TRBV13 to TRBJ2-2; possible D gene TRBD2, 7 bases. There are 14 residues in the CDR3. From germline, CDR1 is PRHDT and CDR2 FYEKMQ (reference sequence). Trimming removed 6 bases at V and 0 bases at J, with 8 bases between. DNA of the CDR3: TGTGCCAGCAGGCGGGGGCCGAACACCGGGGAGCTGTTTTTT. Its translation: CASRRGPNTGELFF.

The chain has TRBV6-2 or TRBV6-3 and TRBJ1-1; no definite D call. The CDR3 is made up of 12 amino acids. Germline V CDR1 and CDR2: MNHEY, SVGEGT. Trimming took off 2 bases at V and 3 bases at J, with 4 bases between the two ends. The CDR3 DNA sequence: TGTGCCAGCAGTTACCAATACACTGAAGCTTTCTTT. This translates into CASSYQYTEAFF.

The chain links TRBV11-2 to TRBJ1-1; D perhaps matches TRBD1 (5 bases). Germline V gives CDR1 SGHAT, CDR2 FQNNGV. The CDR3 loop spans 13 amino acids. The V and J ends lost 7 bases and 1 base respectively, with 10 bases between them. The CDR3 DNA reads TGTGCCAGCACCCGCGACAGGAACACTGAAGCTTTCTTT. Protein: CASTRDRNTEAFF.

J is TRBJ1-2 and V is TRBV29-1, with 8 bases matching TRBD1. The germline V gene has CDR1 SQVTM and CDR2 ANQGSEA. The CDR3 runs to 12 residues. V lost 6 bases and J lost 4; bases outside the gene matches: 4. In nucleotides, the CDR3 is TGCAGCGTAGACAGGGGAGTCTATGGCTACACCTTC. It is translated as CSVDRGVYGYTF.

The chain couples TRBV6-2 or TRBV6-3 to TRBJ2-1, with 8 bases lining up with TRBD2. CDR1 is MNHEY, CDR2 SVGEGT, per germline. The V gene end was trimmed by 6 bases and the J gene end by 8 bases; junction bases not matched to a gene: 9. This CDR3 has 14 amino acids. The CDR3 DNA reads TGTGCCAGCAGCGGGACTAGAGGGGCCGATGAGCAGTTCTTC. It is translated as CASSGTRGADEQFF.

This clone was observed a handful of times. The chain combines TRBV6-4 with TRBJ1-2; D is unresolved. Germline CDR1 and CDR2: MRHNA and SNTAGT. Trimming removed 2 bases at V and 5 bases at J, with 15 bases between. The CDR3 spans 15 residues. The CDR3 here is CASSDGDGFWYGYTF. The CDR3 region has the DNA TGTGCCAGCAGTGACGGCGACGGGTTTTGGTATGGCTACACCTTC.

This chain joins TRBV11-1 and TRBJ2-7, with D maybe TRBD2 (7 bases). Germline V gives CDR1 SGHAT, CDR2 FQDESV (reference sequence). Trimming removed 3 bases at V and 1 base at J, with 13 bases between. There are 15 residues in the CDR3. The CDR3 DNA is TGTGCCAGCAGCTTTGGGGGGGCCCTATCCTACGAGCAGTACTTC. Translation: CASSFGGALSYEQYF.

This clone was seen only once. This rearrangement joins TRBV12-2 to TRBJ2-5; the table's D call, TRBD2, was not checked against the DNA. TRBV12-2 is shown as a pseudogene. The CDR3 is made up of 14 amino acids. This CDR3 is CASRLGATAETQYF. The CDR3 nucleotides read TGTGCAAGTCGCTTAGGTGCGACTGCGGAGACCCAGTACTTC.

The chain couples TRBV27 to TRBJ2-7; TRBD1 matches 7 bases. The CDR3 is made up of 14 amino acids. Per the germline V gene, CDR1 is MNHEY and CDR2 is SMNVEV (reference sequence). The J segment lost 5 bases and the V segment lost 4 bases, leaving 8 bases of the junction unmatched. CDR3 DNA: TGTGCCAGCAGTTACCGAGAAGGGGGCAACGAGCAGTACTTC. Its translation is CASSYREGGNEQYF.